This TCR beta chain was documented in a study of control samples from healthy donors and cancer patients (dated by TCRdb to 2020 to 2021). With regard to this clone: The antigen it recognizes is unknown. Qualities for individual bases were not recorded, and no much larger clone is one base off.

The library came from the immunoSEQ multiplex PCR assay. TCRdb limited this immuneACCESS table to in-frame rearrangements with V and J called. A share of clones is missing; checked studies link under half to unresolved V genes, and the rest is unexplained. The sample profile shows 150,000 to 200,000 clones; almost 90% of them were found once. The ten largest clones capture approximately 1.8% of the sample. V ends up 5 bases short and J 8 bases short, with an unmatched junction base count of 8. CDR1 and CDR2 (LNHDA, SQIVND) derive from the germline V gene (reference sequence). The CDR3, from cysteine to phenylalanine, totals 13 residues. Solely the CDR3 DNA is kept, with 39 bases framed from the first base.

The receptor's source is a man aged 18 to 30 in good health. The sample comprised blood. This chain joins TRBV19 to TRBJ1-1; TRBD1 matches 7 bases in the middle. The CDR3 loop reads CASSQNRGPEAFF. The sequenced DNA: TGTGCCAGTAGTCAAAACAGGGGTCCCGAAGCTTTCTTT.